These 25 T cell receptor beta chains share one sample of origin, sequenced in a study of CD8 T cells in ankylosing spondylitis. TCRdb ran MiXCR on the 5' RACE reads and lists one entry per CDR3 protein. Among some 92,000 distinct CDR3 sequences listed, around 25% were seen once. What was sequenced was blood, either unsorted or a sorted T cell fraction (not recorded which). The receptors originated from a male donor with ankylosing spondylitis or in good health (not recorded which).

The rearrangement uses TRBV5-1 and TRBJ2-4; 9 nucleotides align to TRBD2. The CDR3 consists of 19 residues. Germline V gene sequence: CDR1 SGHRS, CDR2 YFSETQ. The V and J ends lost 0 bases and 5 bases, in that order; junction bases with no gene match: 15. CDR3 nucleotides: TGCGCCAGCAGCTTGGCCTTCTTGCGGGGGGGAAACCTCCAAAACATTCAGTACTTC. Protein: CASSLAFLRGGNLQNIQYF. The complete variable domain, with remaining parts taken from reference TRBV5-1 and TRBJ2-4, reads KAGVTQTPRYLIKTRGQQVTLSCSPISGHRSVSWYQQTPGQGLQFLFEYFSETQRNKGNFPGRFSGRQFSNSRSEMNVSTLELGDSALYLCASSLAFLRGGNLQNIQYFGAGTRLSVL.

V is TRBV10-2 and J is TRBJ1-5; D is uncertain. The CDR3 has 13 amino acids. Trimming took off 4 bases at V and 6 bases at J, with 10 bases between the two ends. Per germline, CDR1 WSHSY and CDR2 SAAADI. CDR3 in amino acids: CASSGRSGQPQHF. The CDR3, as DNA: TGCGCCAGCAGTGGGAGATCCGGTCAGCCCCAGCATTTT.

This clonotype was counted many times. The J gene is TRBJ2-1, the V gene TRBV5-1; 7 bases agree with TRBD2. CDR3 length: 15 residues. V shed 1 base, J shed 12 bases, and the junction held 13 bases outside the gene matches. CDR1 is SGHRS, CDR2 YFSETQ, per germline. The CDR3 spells CASSLRSGTTGVQFF. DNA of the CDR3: TGCGCCAGCAGCTTGCGGAGCGGGACGACCGGTGTGCAGTTCTTC.

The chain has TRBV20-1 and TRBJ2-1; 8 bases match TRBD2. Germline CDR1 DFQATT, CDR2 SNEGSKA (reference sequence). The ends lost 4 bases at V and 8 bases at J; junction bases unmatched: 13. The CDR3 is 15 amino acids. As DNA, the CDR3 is TGCAGTGCTACACACTCTAGCGGGTTGAGAGATGAGCAGTTCTTC. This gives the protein CSATHSSGLRDEQFF.

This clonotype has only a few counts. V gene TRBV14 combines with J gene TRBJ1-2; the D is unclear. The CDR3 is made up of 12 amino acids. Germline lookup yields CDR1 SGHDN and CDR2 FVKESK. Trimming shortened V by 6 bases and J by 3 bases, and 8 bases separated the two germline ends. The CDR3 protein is CASRNKYYGYTF. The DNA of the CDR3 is TGTGCCAGCAGAAATAAGTACTATGGCTACACCTTC.

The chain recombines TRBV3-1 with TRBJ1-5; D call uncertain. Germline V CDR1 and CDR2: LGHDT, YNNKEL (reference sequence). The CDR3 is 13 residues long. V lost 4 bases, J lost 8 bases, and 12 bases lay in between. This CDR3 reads CASSPRTLEPQHF. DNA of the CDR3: TGTGCCAGCAGCCCGAGGACTTTGGAGCCCCAGCATTTT.

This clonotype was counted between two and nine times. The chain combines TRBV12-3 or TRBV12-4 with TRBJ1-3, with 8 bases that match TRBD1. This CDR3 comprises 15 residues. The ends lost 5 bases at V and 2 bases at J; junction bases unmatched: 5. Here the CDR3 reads CASSSMTGAGNTIYF. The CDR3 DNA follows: TGTGCCAGCAGTAGTATGACAGGGGCTGGAAACACCATATATTTT.

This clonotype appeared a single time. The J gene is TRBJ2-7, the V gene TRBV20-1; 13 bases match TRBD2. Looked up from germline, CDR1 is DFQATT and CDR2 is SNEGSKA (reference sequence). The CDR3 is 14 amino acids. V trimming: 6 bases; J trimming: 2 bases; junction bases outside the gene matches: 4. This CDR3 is CSAGTSGKPYEQYF. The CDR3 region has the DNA TGCAGTGCCGGGACTAGCGGGAAGCCCTACGAGCAGTACTTC.

CDR3 sequence reads: CSASFTSSGEQYF. CDR3 sequence (DNA): TGCAGTGCTAGCTTCACATCCTCCGGAGAGCAGTACTTC. The chain has TRBV20-1 and TRBJ2-7; D is uncertain. Trimming pared 3 bases from V and 7 bases from J, leaving 16 bases between. This CDR3 contains 13 residues. Germline CDR1 reads DFQATT; CDR2 reads SNEGSKA (reference sequence).

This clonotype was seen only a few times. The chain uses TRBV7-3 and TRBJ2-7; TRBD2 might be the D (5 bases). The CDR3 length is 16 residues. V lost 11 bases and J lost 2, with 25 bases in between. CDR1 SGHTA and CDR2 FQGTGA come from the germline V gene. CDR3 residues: CASSPSPSSNTYEQYF. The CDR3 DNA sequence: TGTGCCTCATCCCCATCCCCTAGCTCAAATACCTACGAGCAGTACTTC.

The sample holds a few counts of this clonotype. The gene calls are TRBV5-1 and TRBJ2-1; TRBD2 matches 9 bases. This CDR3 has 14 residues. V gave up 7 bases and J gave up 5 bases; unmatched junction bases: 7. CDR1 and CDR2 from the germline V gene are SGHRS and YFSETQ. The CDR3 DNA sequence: TGCGCCAGCCACGCATTAGCGGGGGACAATGAGCAGTTCTTC. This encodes CASHALAGDNEQFF. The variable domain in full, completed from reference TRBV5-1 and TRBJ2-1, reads KAGVTQTPRYLIKTRGQQVTLSCSPISGHRSVSWYQQTPGQGLQFLFEYFSETQRNKGNFPGRFSGRQFSNSRSEMNVSTLELGDSALYLCASHALAGDNEQFFGPGTRLTVL.

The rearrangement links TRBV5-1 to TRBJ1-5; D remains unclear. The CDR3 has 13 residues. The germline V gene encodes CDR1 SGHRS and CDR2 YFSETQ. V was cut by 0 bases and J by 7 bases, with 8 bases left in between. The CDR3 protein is CASSLDLGQPQHF. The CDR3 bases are TGCGCCAGCAGCTTGGATTTGGGCCAGCCCCAGCATTTT.

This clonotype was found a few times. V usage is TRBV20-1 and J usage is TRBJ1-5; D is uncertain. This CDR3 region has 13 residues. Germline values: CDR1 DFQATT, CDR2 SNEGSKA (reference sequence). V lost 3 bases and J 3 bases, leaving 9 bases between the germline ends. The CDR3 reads CSASARNNQPQHF. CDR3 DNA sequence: TGCAGTGCTAGCGCCAGAAACAATCAGCCCCAGCATTTT.

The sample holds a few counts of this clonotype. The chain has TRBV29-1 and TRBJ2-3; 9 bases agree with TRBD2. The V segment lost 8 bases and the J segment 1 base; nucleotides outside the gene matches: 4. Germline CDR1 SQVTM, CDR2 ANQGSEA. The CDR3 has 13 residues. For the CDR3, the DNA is TGCAGCACCATAGCGGGGGGCACAGATACGCAGTATTTT. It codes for CSTIAGGTDTQYF.

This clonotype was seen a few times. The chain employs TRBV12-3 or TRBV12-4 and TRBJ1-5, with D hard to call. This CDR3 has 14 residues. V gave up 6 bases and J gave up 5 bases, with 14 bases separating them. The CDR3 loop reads CASRPTDGYQPQHF. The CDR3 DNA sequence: TGTGCCAGCAGACCTACGGACGGTTATCAGCCCCAGCATTTT.

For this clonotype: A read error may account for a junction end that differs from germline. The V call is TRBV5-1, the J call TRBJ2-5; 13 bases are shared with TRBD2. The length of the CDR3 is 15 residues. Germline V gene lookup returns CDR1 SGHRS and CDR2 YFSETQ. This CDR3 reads CASSRGLAGEEIQYF. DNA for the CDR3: TGCGCCAGCAGCAGAGGACTAGCGGGAGAAGAGATCCAGTACTTC.

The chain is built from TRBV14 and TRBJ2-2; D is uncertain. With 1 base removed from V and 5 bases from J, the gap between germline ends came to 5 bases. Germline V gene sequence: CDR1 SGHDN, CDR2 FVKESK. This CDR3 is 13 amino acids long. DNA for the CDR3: TGTGCCAGCAGCCAAGTGGGAACCGGGGAGCTGTTTTTT. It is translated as CASSQVGTGELFF.

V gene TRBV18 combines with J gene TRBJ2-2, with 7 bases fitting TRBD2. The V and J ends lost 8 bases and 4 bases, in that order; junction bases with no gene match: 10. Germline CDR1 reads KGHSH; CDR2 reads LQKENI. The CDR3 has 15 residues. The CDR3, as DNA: TGTGCCAGCCCGCCAACTAGCGATAGCACCGGGGAGCTGTTTTTT. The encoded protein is CASPPTSDSTGELFF.

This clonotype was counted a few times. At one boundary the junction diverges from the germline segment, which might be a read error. CDR3 in amino acids: CASSRLGGAYAF. The CDR3 DNA follows: TGTGCCAGCAGCCGCCTGGGGGGCGCCTACGCCTTC. The V call is TRBV12-3 or TRBV12-4, the J call TRBJ1-2; D might be TRBD1 (6 bases). The CDR3 covers 12 residues.

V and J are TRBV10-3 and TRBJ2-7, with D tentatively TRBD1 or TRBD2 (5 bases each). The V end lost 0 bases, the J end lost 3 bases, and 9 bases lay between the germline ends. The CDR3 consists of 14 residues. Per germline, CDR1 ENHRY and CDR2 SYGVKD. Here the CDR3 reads CAISESRGYYEQYF. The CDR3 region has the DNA TGTGCCATCAGTGAGTCGAGGGGATACTACGAGCAGTACTTC.

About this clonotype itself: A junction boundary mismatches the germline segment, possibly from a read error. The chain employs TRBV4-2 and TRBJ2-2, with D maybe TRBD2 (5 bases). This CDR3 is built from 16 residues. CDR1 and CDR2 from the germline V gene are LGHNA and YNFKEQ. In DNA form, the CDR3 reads TGTGCCAGCAGCCAATCTTTCCGAGCGAACACCGGGGAGCTTTTTTTT. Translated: CASSQSFRANTGELFF.

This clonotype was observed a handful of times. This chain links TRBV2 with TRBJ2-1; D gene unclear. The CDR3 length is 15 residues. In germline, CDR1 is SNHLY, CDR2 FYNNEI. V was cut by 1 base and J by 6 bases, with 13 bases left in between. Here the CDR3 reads CASSEGGGSVNEQFF. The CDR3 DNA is TGTGCCAGCAGTGAAGGGGGTGGCTCCGTCAATGAGCAGTTCTTC.

DNA of the CDR3: TGCGCCAGCAGCGGAGCCGGGACTAGTACAGATACGCAGTATTTT. Its translation is CASSGAGTSTDTQYF. The rearrangement joins TRBV5-1 to TRBJ2-3; TRBD2 matches 8 bases. V shed 4 bases, J shed 3 bases, and the junction held 7 bases outside the gene matches. The CDR3 spans 15 residues. CDR1 is SGHRS, CDR2 YFSETQ, per germline.

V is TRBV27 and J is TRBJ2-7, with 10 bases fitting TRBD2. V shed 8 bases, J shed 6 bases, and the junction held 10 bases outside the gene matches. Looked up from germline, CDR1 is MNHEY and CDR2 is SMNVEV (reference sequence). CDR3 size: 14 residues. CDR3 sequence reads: CASSIGTSVGEQYF. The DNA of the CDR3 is TGTGCCAGCTCAATCGGGACTAGCGTAGGCGAGCAGTACTTC.

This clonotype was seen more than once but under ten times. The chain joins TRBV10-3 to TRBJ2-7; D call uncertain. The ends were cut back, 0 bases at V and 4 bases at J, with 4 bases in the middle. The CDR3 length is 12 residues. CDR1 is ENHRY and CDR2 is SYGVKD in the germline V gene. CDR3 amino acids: CAISESGYEQYF. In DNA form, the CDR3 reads TGTGCCATCAGTGAGTCAGGATACGAGCAGTACTTC.